This TCR beta chain originates from a study of response to subunit inactivated influenza vaccine. TCRdb re-called the RT-PCR reads through MiXCR, storing one row per CDR3 protein. Of roughly 700,000 distinct CDR3 sequences detected, over 11% appear once; the ten largest clones hold 5.5% to 8%. The length of the CDR3 is 14 residues. Trimming stripped 7 bases from V and 6 bases from J, with 15 bases between. From germline, CDR1 is SGHTA and CDR2 FQGNSA. The clonotype originates from a man aged 45-60 years who received an inactivated influenza vaccine. The source material was PBMCs from blood, sampled around 14 days before vaccination. V and J are TRBV7-2 and TRBJ2-2, with D perhaps matching TRBD2 (6 bases). The CDR3: CASNRRRDSGELFF. The CDR3 DNA reads as TGTGCCAGCAACAGGAGGAGGGACTCCGGGGAGCTGTTTTTT.